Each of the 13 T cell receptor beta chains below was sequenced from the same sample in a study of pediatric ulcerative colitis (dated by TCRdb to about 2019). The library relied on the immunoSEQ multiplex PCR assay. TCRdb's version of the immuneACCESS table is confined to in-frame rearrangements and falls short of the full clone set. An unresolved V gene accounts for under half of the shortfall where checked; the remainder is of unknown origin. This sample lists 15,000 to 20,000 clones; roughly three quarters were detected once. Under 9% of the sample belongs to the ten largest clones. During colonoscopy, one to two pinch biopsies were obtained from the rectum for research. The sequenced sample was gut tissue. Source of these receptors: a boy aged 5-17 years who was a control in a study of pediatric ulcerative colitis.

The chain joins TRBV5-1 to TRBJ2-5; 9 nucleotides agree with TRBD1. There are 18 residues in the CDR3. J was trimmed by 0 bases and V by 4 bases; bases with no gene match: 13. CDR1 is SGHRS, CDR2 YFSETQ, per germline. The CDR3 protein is CASSSGQGSPWYQETQYF. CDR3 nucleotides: TGCGCCAGCAGCAGCGGACAGGGGAGCCCTTGGTACCAAGAGACCCAGTACTTC. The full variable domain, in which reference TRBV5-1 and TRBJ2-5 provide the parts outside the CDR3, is KAGVTQTPRYLIKTRGQQVTLSCSPISGHRSVSWYQQTPGQGLQFLFEYFSETQRNKGNFPGRFSGRQFSNSRSEMNVSTLELGDSALYLCASSSGQGSPWYQETQYFGPGTRLLVL.

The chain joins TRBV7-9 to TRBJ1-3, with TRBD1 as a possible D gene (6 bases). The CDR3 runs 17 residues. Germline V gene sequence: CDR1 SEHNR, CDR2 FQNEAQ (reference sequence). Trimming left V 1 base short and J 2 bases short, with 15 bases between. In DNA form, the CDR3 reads TGTGCCAGCAGCTTAGGGGGCTTACAGGGTCCTGGAAACACCATATATTTT. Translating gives CASSLGGLQGPGNTIYF.

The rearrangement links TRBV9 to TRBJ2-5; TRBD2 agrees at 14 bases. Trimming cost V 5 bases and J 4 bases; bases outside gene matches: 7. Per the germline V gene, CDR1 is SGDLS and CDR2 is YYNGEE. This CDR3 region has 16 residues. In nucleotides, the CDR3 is TGTGCCAGCAGTCAGACTAGCGGGAGGGCCAGAGAGACCCAGTACTTC. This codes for CASSQTSGRARETQYF.

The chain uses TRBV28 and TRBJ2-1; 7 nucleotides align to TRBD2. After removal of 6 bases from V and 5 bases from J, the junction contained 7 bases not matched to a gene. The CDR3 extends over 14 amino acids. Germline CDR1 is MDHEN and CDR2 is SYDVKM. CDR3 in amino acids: CASSELARNNEQFF. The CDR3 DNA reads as TGTGCCAGCAGCGAACTAGCGCGGAACAATGAGCAGTTCTTC.

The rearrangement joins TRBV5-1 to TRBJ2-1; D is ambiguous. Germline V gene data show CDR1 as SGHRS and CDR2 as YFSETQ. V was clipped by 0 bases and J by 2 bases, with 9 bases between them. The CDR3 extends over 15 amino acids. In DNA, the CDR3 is TGCGCCAGCAGCTTGGGTGGGGATACCTACAATGAGCAGTTCTTC. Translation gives CASSLGGDTYNEQFF.

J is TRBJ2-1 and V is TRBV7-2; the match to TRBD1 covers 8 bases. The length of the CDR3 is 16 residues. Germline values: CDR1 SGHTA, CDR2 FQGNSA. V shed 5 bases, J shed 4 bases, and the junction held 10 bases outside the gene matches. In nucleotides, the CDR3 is TGTGCCAGCAGCCCCGGACAGGGACGGGGGTACAATGAGCAGTTCTTC. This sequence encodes CASSPGQGRGYNEQFF. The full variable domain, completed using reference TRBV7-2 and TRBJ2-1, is GAGVSQSPSNKVTEKGKDVELRCDPISGHTALYWYRQSLGQGLEFLIYFQGNSAPDKSGLPSDRFSAERTGGSVSTLTIQRTQQEDSAVYLCASSPGQGRGYNEQFFGPGTRLTVL.

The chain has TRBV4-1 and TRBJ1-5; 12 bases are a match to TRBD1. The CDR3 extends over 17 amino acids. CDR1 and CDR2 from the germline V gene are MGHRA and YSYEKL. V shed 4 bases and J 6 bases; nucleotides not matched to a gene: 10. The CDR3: CASSRGQGALILQPQHF. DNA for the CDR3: TGCGCCAGCAGCCGGGGACAGGGGGCGCTTATTCTTCAGCCCCAGCATTTT.

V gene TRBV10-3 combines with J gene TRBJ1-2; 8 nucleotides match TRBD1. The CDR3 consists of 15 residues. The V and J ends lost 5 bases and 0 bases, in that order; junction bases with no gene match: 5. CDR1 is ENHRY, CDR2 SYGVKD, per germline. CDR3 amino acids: CAISSGQGANYGYTF. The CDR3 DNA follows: TGTGCCATCAGTTCCGGACAGGGAGCTAACTATGGCTACACCTTC.

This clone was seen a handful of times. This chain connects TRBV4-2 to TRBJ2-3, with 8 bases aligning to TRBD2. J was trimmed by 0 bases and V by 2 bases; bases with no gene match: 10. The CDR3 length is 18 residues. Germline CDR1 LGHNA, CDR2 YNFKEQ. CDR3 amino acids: CASSQRGGSGMSTDTQYF. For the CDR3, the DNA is TGTGCCAGCAGCCAAAGGGGGGGTAGCGGGATGAGCACAGATACGCAGTATTTT.

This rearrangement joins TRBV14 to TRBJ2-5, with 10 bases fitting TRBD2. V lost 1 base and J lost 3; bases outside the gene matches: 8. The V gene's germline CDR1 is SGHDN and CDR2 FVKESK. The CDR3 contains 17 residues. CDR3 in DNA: TGTGCCAGCAGCCAAGCCTTGGCTAGCGGGGGTAAAGAGACCCAGTACTTC. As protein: CASSQALASGGKETQYF. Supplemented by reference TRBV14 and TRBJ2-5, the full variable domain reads EAGVTQFPSHSVIEKGQTVTLRCDPISGHDNLYWYRRVMGKEIKFLLHFVKESKQDESGMPNNRFLAERTGGTYSTLKVQPAELEDSGVYFCASSQALASGGKETQYFGPGTRLLVL.

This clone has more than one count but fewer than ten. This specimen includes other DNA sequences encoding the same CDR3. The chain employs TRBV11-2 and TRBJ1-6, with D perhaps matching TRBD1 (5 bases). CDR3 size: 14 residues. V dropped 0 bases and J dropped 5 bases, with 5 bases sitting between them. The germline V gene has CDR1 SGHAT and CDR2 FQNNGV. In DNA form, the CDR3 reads TGTGCCAGCAGCTTAGAGGGGGATAATTCACCCCTCCACTTT. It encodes CASSLEGDNSPLHF.

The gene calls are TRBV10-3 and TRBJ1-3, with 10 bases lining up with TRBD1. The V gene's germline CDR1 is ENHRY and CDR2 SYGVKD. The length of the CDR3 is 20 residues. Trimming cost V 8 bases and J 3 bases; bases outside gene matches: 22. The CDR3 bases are TGTGCCATCGCCCTCTACCCATCCTACCGGGACAGGGGAGGTGGAAACACCATATATTTT. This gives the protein CAIALYPSYRDRGGGNTIYF.

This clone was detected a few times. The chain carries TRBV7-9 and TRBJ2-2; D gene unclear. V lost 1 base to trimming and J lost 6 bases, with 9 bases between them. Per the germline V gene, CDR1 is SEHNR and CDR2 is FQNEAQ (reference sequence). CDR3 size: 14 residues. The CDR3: CASSLGSGAGELFF. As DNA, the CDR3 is TGTGCCAGCAGCTTAGGGAGTGGGGCCGGGGAGCTGTTTTTT.